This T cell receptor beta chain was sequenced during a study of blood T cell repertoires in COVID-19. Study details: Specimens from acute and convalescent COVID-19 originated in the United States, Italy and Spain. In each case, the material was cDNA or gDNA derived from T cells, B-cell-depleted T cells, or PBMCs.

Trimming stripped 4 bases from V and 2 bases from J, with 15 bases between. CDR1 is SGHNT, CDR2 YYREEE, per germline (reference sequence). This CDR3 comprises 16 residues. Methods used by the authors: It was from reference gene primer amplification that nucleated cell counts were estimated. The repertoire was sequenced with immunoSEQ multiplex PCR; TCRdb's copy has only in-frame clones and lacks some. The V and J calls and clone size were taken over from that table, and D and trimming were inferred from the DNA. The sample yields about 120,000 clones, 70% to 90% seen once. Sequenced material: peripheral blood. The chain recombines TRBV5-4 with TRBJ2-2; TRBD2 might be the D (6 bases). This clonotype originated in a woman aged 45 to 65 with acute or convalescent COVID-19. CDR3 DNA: TGTGCCAGCAGCGGGGGGTTGAGGGGAAACACCGGGGAGCTGTTTTTT. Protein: CASSGGLRGNTGELFF.